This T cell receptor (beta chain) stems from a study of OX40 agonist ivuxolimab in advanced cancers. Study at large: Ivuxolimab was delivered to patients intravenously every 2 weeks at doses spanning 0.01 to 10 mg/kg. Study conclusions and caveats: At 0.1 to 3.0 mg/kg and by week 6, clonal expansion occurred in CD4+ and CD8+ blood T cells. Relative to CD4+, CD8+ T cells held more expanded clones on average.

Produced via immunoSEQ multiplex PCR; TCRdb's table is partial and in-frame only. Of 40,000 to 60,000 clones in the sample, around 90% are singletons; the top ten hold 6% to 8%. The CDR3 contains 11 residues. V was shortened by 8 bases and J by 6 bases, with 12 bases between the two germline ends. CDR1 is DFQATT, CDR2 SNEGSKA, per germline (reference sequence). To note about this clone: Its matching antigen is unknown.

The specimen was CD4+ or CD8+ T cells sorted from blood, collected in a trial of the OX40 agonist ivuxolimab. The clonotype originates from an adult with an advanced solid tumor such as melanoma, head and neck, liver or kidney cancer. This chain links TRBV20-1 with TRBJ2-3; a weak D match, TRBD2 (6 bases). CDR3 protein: CSCDGTDTQYF. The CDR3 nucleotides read TGCAGTTGCGATGGGACTGATACGCAGTATTTT.